One sample yielded the 23 T cell receptor beta chains listed below, sequenced in a study of T cell changes during pregnancy in multiple sclerosis. Data came from immunoSEQ multiplex PCR; TCRdb stores just in-frame clones and leaves some out. The table records tens of thousands of clones, about 88% of them present only once. The sequences come from peripheral blood, collected before pregnancy. Receptors originate from a female donor with multiple sclerosis, enrolled in a pregnancy study.

The chain has TRBV1 and TRBJ2-7; TRBD2, the D gene given by the table, was not confirmed from the DNA. TRBV1 is a listed pseudogene. The CDR3 spans 15 residues. In nucleotides, the CDR3 is TGCACCAGCAGCCAAGCTAGCGGGTGCTCCTACGAGCAGTACTTC. It is translated as CTSSQASGCSYEQYF.

This clone appeared once. The CDR3 coding sequence is TGTGCCAGCAGCGCCCGGGGGACTGAAGCCTACGAGCAGTACTTC. Residues: CASSARGTEAYEQYF. The J gene is TRBJ2-7, the V gene TRBV9; the D gene is possibly TRBD2 (6 bases). Germline CDR1 is SGDLS and CDR2 is YYNGEE. The CDR3 sequence is 15 residues long. Trimming left V 3 bases short and J 2 bases short, with 15 bases between.

This chain connects TRBV6-5 to TRBJ2-7, with 10 bases matching TRBD2. CDR1 MNHEY and CDR2 SVGAGI come from the germline V gene. The CDR3 sequence is 14 residues long. The J segment lost 5 bases and the V segment lost 6 bases, leaving 7 bases of the junction unmatched. The CDR3 sequence: CASRTGTSVHEQYF. The DNA for the CDR3 is TGTGCCAGCAGGACCGGGACTAGCGTCCACGAGCAGTACTTC.

This clone was picked up one time. The chain combines TRBV7-9 with TRBJ2-2, with 12 bases fitting TRBD2. V lost 5 bases, J lost 7 bases, and 8 bases stayed unmatched. The CDR3 covers 16 residues. CDR1 SEHNR and CDR2 FQNEAQ come from the germline V gene (reference sequence). In DNA, the CDR3 is TGTGCCAGCAGCGCAAGGACTAGCGGGAACCACGGGGAGCTGTTTTTT. Protein sequence: CASSARTSGNHGELFF. Using reference TRBV7-9 and TRBJ2-2 for the parts outside the CDR3, the full variable domain is DTGVSQNPRHKITKRGQNVTFRCDPISEHNRLYWYRQTLGQGPEFLTYFQNEAQLEKSRLLSDRFSAERPKGSFSTLEIQRTEQGDSAMYLCASSARTSGNHGELFFGEGSRLTVL.

This chain uses TRBV9 with TRBJ2-3; D is unclear. Per germline, CDR1 SGDLS and CDR2 YYNGEE. The CDR3 covers 14 residues. V shed 0 bases and J shed 7 bases, with 12 bases lying between them. For the CDR3, the DNA is TGTGCCAGCAGCGTAGGGCCGCCGGAGAATACGCAGTATTTT. Translating it yields CASSVGPPENTQYF. Complete variable domain (other parts from reference TRBV9 and TRBJ2-3): DSGVTQTPKHLITATGQRVTLRCSPRSGDLSVYWYQQSLDQGLQFLIQYYNGEERAKGNILERFSAQQFPDLHSELNLSSLELGDSALYFCASSVGPPENTQYFGPGTRLTVL.

This chain uses TRBV29-1 with TRBJ2-7, with D perhaps matching TRBD1 (6 bases). V dropped 3 bases and J dropped 3 bases, with 9 bases sitting between them. The germline V gene has CDR1 SQVTM and CDR2 ANQGSEA. There are 12 residues in the CDR3. The CDR3 sequence: CSVETQGYEQYF. CDR3 DNA: TGCAGCGTTGAGACACAGGGCTACGAGCAGTACTTC.

For the CDR3, the DNA is TGTGCCAGCAGCCCCCCCGTGGGGCCCAGCACAGATACGCAGTATTTT. It yields the protein CASSPPVGPSTDTQYF. V is TRBV5-4 and J is TRBJ2-3; D possibly corresponds to TRBD1 (5 bases). V was trimmed by 4 bases and J by 0 bases, leaving 15 bases between them. The germline V gene encodes CDR1 SGHNT and CDR2 YYREEE (reference sequence). CDR3 length: 16 amino acids.

The gene calls are TRBV7-3 and TRBJ2-3; D may be TRBD1 (5 bases). Germline loops: CDR1 SGHTA, CDR2 FQGTGA. The CDR3 totals 12 residues. The V gene lost 1 base and the J gene lost 6 bases, with 5 bases spanning the gap. CDR3 sequence reads: CASSLKGDTQYF. The CDR3 DNA follows: TGTGCCAGCAGCTTAAAGGGGGATACGCAGTATTTT.

This rearrangement joins TRBV7-6 to TRBJ1-5; 10 bases are a match to TRBD1. The length of the CDR3 is 15 residues. Germline lookup yields CDR1 SGHVS and CDR2 FNYEAQ. V lost 8 bases to trimming and J lost 6 bases; unmatched junction nucleotides: 10. CDR3 coding DNA: TGTGCCAGCGCGGAGGGGACAGGGGACGGTCAGCCCCAGCATTTT. Residues: CASAEGTGDGQPQHF.

The CDR3 sequence: CASSTHQAPNTGELFF. For the CDR3, the DNA is TGTGCCAGTAGCACACATCAGGCTCCGAACACCGGGGAGCTGTTTTTT. The J gene is TRBJ2-2, the V gene TRBV19; D uncertain. V lost 6 bases and J 0 bases, leaving 14 bases between the germline ends. CDR3 size: 16 residues. Germline-derived CDR1 and CDR2 are LNHDA and SQIVND (reference sequence).

The genes are TRBV19 and TRBJ1-2; a possible D gene is TRBD1 (6 bases). The CDR3 runs to 16 residues. With 5 bases removed from V and 4 bases from J, the gap between germline ends came to 20 bases. Germline assignment: CDR1 LNHDA and CDR2 SQIVND (reference sequence). The CDR3 nucleotides read TGTGCCAGTAGTTCGGCTGGGGGACACCCCTTCTATGGCTACACCTTC. Its protein is CASSSAGGHPFYGYTF.

The V and J genes are TRBV27 and TRBJ1-2, with TRBD1 as a possible D gene (5 bases). The CDR3 extends over 12 amino acids. Germline V lookup: CDR1 MNHEY, CDR2 SMNVEV (reference sequence). The V and J ends lost 3 bases and 6 bases respectively, with 8 bases between them. CDR3 loop: CASSLGGNGYTF. CDR3 in DNA: TGTGCCAGCAGTTTGGGGGGGAATGGCTACACCTTC.

This clone was detected only once. The J gene is TRBJ2-3, the V gene TRBV4-3; 7 nucleotides align to TRBD2. With 0 bases clipped from V and 6 bases from J, the junction kept 12 bases outside the gene matches. CDR1 LGHNA and CDR2 YSLEER come from the germline V gene. This CDR3 spans 17 amino acids. CDR3 sequence (DNA): TGCGCCAGCAGCCAAGAGGGGCCCAGCGGGGCAGTCGATACGCAGTATTTT. Protein: CASSQEGPSGAVDTQYF.

V and J are TRBV11-1 and TRBJ1-3; D remains unclear. The CDR3 spans 15 residues. V was trimmed by 3 bases and J by 0 bases, leaving 9 bases between them. Germline-derived CDR1 and CDR2 are SGHAT and FQDESV (reference sequence). In nucleotides, the CDR3 is TGTGCCAGCAGCTTGCATGGGAGCTCTGGAAACACCATATATTTT. Residues: CASSLHGSSGNTIYF. Variable domain in full (rest from reference TRBV11-1 and TRBJ1-3): EAEVAQSPRYKITEKSQAVAFWCDPISGHATLYWYRQILGQGPELLVQFQDESVVDDSQLPKDRFSAERLKGVDSTLKIQPAELGDSAMYLCASSLHGSSGNTIYFGEGSWLTVV.

This rearrangement joins TRBV4-2 to TRBJ2-7; 14 positions match TRBD2. The CDR3 is made up of 16 amino acids. Looked up from germline, CDR1 is LGHNA and CDR2 is YNFKEQ. Trimming cost V 2 bases and J 7 bases; bases outside gene matches: 7. The CDR3 DNA reads as TGTGCCAGCAGCCAAATGACTAGCGGGGGGGCCGGTGAGCAGTACTTC. It codes for CASSQMTSGGAGEQYF.

This clone was counted a single time. CDR3 protein: CASRPGLAGGPGSTDTQYF. CDR3 nucleotides: TGCGCCAGCAGGCCCGGACTAGCGGGAGGGCCTGGTAGCACAGATACGCAGTATTTT. The genes are TRBV10-1 and TRBJ2-3; 15 nucleotides agree with TRBD2. CDR1 and CDR2 (germline): WNHNN, SYGVQD (reference sequence). The CDR3 contains 19 residues. Unmatched junction bases numbered 10, after V lost 6 bases and J lost 0 bases.

The rearrangement links TRBV18 to TRBJ1-1; no reliable D call. CDR3 length: 18 amino acids. Germline V lookup: CDR1 KGHSH, CDR2 LQKENI. Trimming removed 6 bases from V and 0 bases from J, with 23 bases in between. CDR3 loop: CASSPGGPNTWMNTEAFF. CDR3 DNA sequence: TGTGCCAGCTCTCCCGGAGGACCCAATACGTGGATGAACACTGAAGCTTTCTTT.

The rearrangement uses TRBV7-2 and TRBJ2-7; TRBD1 matches 7 bases. Trimming took 2 bases from V and 4 from J; bases not matched to a gene: 8. Germline CDR1 is SGHTA and CDR2 is FQGNSA. The CDR3 has 15 amino acids. In DNA form, the CDR3 reads TGTGCCAGCAGCTTATCAGGGGGTATTGGTTACGAGCAGTACTTC. Translation gives CASSLSGGIGYEQYF.

In DNA, the CDR3 is TGTGCCAGCAGCTTAGATCGGGGGACTAGCGGACTCTATACGCAGTATTTT. This sequence encodes CASSLDRGTSGLYTQYF. The rearrangement links TRBV11-2 to TRBJ2-3; 11 nucleotides agree with TRBD2. The CDR3 is 17 amino acids. V gave up 0 bases and J gave up 7 bases; unmatched junction bases: 9. The germline gives CDR1 SGHAT, CDR2 FQNNGV.

This chain connects TRBV7-7 to TRBJ2-3; possible D gene TRBD2, 7 bases. The CDR3 loop spans 15 amino acids. Per the germline V gene, CDR1 is SSHAT and CDR2 is FNYEAQ (reference sequence). Trimming took 2 bases from V and 0 from J, leaving 9 bases between them. The CDR3 loop reads CASSLRGGSTDTQYF. In DNA form, the CDR3 reads TGTGCCAGCAGCTTAAGGGGGGGTAGCACAGATACGCAGTATTTT. The full variable domain, completed using reference TRBV7-7 and TRBJ2-3, is GAGVSQSPRYKVTKRGQDVTLRCDPISSHATLYWYQQALGQGPEFLTYFNYEAQPDKSGLPSDRFSAERPEGSISTLTIQRTEQRDSAMYRCASSLRGGSTDTQYFGPGTRLTVL.

The J gene is TRBJ1-2, the V gene TRBV27; 12 bases line up with TRBD1. The CDR3 runs to 16 residues. Germline V lookup: CDR1 MNHEY, CDR2 SMNVEV (reference sequence). Trimming cost V 5 bases and J 4 bases; bases outside gene matches: 8. The CDR3 sequence: CASSDRDRGPLYGYTF. The CDR3 DNA sequence: TGTGCCAGCAGTGACCGGGACAGGGGGCCCCTCTATGGCTACACCTTC.

The chain is built from TRBV13 and TRBJ2-4; a possible D gene is TRBD2 (6 bases). Per germline, CDR1 PRHDT and CDR2 FYEKMQ (reference sequence). V lost 5 bases and J lost 4, with 15 bases in between. This CDR3 is 15 amino acids long. The CDR3 loop is CASSRGGRSKNIQYF. In DNA form, the CDR3 reads TGTGCCAGCAGCCGGGGAGGTCGGTCAAAAAACATTCAGTACTTC.

This rearrangement joins TRBV5-1 to TRBJ1-4, with 8 bases matching TRBD1. The V segment lost 5 bases and the J segment 5 bases; nucleotides outside the gene matches: 8. CDR3 size: 15 residues. The germline V gene encodes CDR1 SGHRS and CDR2 YFSETQ. The CDR3 sequence: CASSPDRELNEKLFF. The CDR3 DNA is TGCGCCAGCAGTCCGGACAGGGAACTAAATGAAAAACTGTTTTTT.